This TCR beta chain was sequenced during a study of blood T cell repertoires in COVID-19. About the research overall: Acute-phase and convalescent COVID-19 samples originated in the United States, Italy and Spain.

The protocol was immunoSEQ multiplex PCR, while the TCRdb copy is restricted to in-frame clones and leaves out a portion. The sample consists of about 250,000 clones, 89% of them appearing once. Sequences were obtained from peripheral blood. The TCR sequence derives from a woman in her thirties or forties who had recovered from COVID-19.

The CDR3 sequence: CASSPERGQGGETQYF. CDR3 DNA: TGCGCCAGCAGCCCGGAAAGGGGTCAGGGGGGAGAGACCCAGTACTTC. The chain links TRBV5-1 to TRBJ2-5, with a tentative D call TRBD1 (7 bases). Trimming removed 4 bases from V and 4 bases from J, with 20 bases in between. From germline, CDR1 is SGHRS and CDR2 YFSETQ. The CDR3 is made up of 16 amino acids.